One and the same sample provided the 27 T cell receptor beta chains below, sequenced in a study of blood T cell repertoires in COVID-19. Profiling relied on immunoSEQ multiplex PCR, and the TCRdb table lists in-frame clones only, not all of them. This sample has roughly 190,000 clones, with about 95% found just once. The sequenced sample consisted of peripheral blood. These receptors all come from a man aged 30 to 45 with COVID-19, enrolled during active disease.

The gene calls are TRBV18 and TRBJ2-7, with a weak D call TRBD2 (6 bases). The CDR3 is 14 amino acids. Germline-derived CDR1 and CDR2 are KGHSH and LQKENI. The V end lost 3 bases, the J end lost 2 bases, and 11 bases lay between the germline ends. The CDR3 DNA sequence: TGTGCCAGCTCACCGGTGGGGGGACCCTACGAGCAGTACTTC. Encoded protein: CASSPVGGPYEQYF.

V and J are TRBV6-4 and TRBJ1-4, with D unresolved. With 6 bases removed from V and 7 bases from J, the gap between germline ends came to 18 bases. Germline loops: CDR1 MRHNA, CDR2 SNTAGT. The CDR3 length is 15 residues. The CDR3 sequence is CASRSTPASGEKLFF. The CDR3 DNA follows: TGTGCCAGCAGATCGACTCCCGCGAGCGGTGAAAAACTGTTTTTT.

The chain carries TRBV7-6 and TRBJ2-5, with 10 bases identical to TRBD2. With 5 bases clipped from V and 4 bases from J, the junction kept 25 bases outside the gene matches. In germline, CDR1 is SGHVS, CDR2 FNYEAQ. CDR3 size: 21 residues. The chain's CDR3 is CASSPSLTSGATRGGGETQYF. CDR3 bases: TGTGCCAGCAGCCCTTCCCTCACTAGCGGGGCGACAAGAGGGGGAGGAGAGACCCAGTACTTC.

The V and J genes are TRBV2 and TRBJ2-3; tentative D call: TRBD2 (6 bases). Deletions cut 4 bases from V and 5 bases from J, with 13 bases between. There are 14 residues in the CDR3. CDR1 is SNHLY, CDR2 FYNNEI, per germline. The DNA of the CDR3 is TGTGCCAGCAGTGTTCTAGCGAGGTTAGATACGCAGTATTTT. It codes for CASSVLARLDTQYF.

V gene TRBV5-1 combines with J gene TRBJ2-5, with 9 bases matching TRBD1. Germline V gene sequence: CDR1 SGHRS, CDR2 YFSETQ. The CDR3 is 14 residues long. Germline trimming cut 4 bases from V and 2 bases from J; bases unmatched to any gene: 3. CDR3 sequence reads: CASSPGTGQETQYF. The CDR3 nucleotides are TGCGCCAGCAGCCCCGGGACAGGGCAAGAGACCCAGTACTTC.

This clone appeared once. The rearrangement uses TRBV4-1 and TRBJ2-2; a possible D gene is TRBD2 (6 bases). The CDR3 contains 16 residues. Germline V gene data show CDR1 as MGHRA and CDR2 as YSYEKL. With 1 base removed from V and 4 bases from J, the gap between germline ends came to 13 bases. The CDR3 loop is CASSQGAGIATGELFF. CDR3 in DNA: TGCGCCAGCAGCCAAGGTGCGGGAATTGCCACCGGGGAGCTGTTTTTT.

The rearrangement joins TRBV9 to TRBJ2-1; D gene unclear. CDR3 length equals 17 residues. CDR1 and CDR2 (germline): SGDLS, YYNGEE. The V and J ends lost 2 bases and 5 bases respectively, with 20 bases between them. CDR3 protein: CASSVSFNRLADNEQFF. The CDR3 DNA sequence: TGTGCCAGCAGCGTTTCCTTTAACCGGCTCGCGGACAATGAGCAGTTCTTC.

The genes are TRBV7-6 and TRBJ2-5; D perhaps matches TRBD1 (5 bases). Germline V gene sequence: CDR1 SGHVS, CDR2 FNYEAQ. Trimming removed 2 bases from V and 7 bases from J, with 11 bases in between. This CDR3 spans 13 amino acids. CDR3 residues: CASSLMDKGTQYF. The CDR3 nucleotides are TGTGCCAGCAGCTTAATGGACAAGGGGACCCAGTACTTC.

The rearrangement links TRBV7-9 to TRBJ2-3, with 13 bases matching TRBD2. Per the germline V gene, CDR1 is SEHNR and CDR2 is FQNEAQ (reference sequence). J lost 0 bases, V lost 2 bases, and 5 bases had no gene match. The CDR3 contains 18 residues. The CDR3, as DNA: TGTGCCAGCAGCTTATCGGGACTAGCGGGGTATAGCACAGATACGCAGTATTTT. Translation gives CASSLSGLAGYSTDTQYF.

This chain joins TRBV2 and TRBJ1-1; 7 bases map to TRBD1. CDR3 length: 16 amino acids. Trimming at V came to 1 base and at J to 1 base, leaving 6 bases not matched to a gene. Germline CDR1 SNHLY, CDR2 FYNNEI. The CDR3 loop is CASSEGPGQQNTEAFF. The CDR3 DNA reads TGTGCCAGCAGTGAAGGACCGGGACAGCAGAACACTGAAGCTTTCTTT.

This clone has just one count. V is TRBV2 and J is TRBJ1-2, with a weak D call TRBD1 (6 bases). The V gene's germline CDR1 is SNHLY and CDR2 FYNNEI. The CDR3 is 14 residues long. Trimming left V 1 base short and J 5 bases short, with 11 bases between. As DNA, the CDR3 is TGTGCCAGCAGTGAAGGGGGACACCCGTATGGCTACACCTTC. This codes for CASSEGGHPYGYTF.

This clone has only one observation. The genes are TRBV27 and TRBJ2-7; 7 positions match TRBD1. The germline gives CDR1 MNHEY, CDR2 SMNVEV (reference sequence). J lost 5 bases, V lost 3 bases, and 4 bases had no gene match. The CDR3 is 13 residues long. CDR3 nucleotide sequence: TGTGCCAGCAGTTTCGACAGGGTAAACGAGCAGTACTTC. Protein: CASSFDRVNEQYF.

CDR3 bases: TGTGCCACCAGCAGGGGGCTCGGGACAGGGAATTCACCCCTCCACTTT. Its translation is CATSRGLGTGNSPLHF. This chain joins TRBV15 and TRBJ1-6; 9 bases fit TRBD1. The ends lost 3 bases at V and 7 bases at J; junction bases unmatched: 7. CDR1 LNHNV and CDR2 YYDKDF come from the germline V gene (reference sequence). The CDR3 runs 16 residues.

The V gene is TRBV27, the J gene TRBJ2-2; D unclear. CDR1 and CDR2 (germline): MNHEY, SMNVEV (reference sequence). V was trimmed by 6 bases and J by 1 base, leaving 6 bases between them. The CDR3 runs to 13 residues. This chain's CDR3 is CASSSGNTGELFF. DNA of the CDR3: TGTGCCAGCAGCTCCGGGAACACCGGGGAGCTGTTTTTT.

The chain links TRBV28 to TRBJ1-2, with a tentative D call TRBD1 (5 bases). V was shortened by 0 bases and J by 1 base, with 9 bases between the two germline ends. The CDR3 extends over 15 amino acids. Germline V lookup: CDR1 MDHEN, CDR2 SYDVKM. This CDR3 reads CASSLWTDLNYGYTF. The CDR3, as DNA: TGTGCCAGCAGTTTATGGACAGACCTTAACTATGGCTACACCTTC.

The chain is built from TRBV19 and TRBJ2-5; 8 nucleotides line up with TRBD2. The CDR3 length is 14 residues. Germline values: CDR1 LNHDA, CDR2 SQIVND (reference sequence). V shed 6 bases, J shed 3 bases, and the junction held 6 bases outside the gene matches. The CDR3 here is CASRAGGTKETQYF. CDR3 sequence (DNA): TGTGCCAGTAGGGCGGGGGGCACAAAAGAGACCCAGTACTTC.

The V gene is TRBV29-1, the J gene TRBJ1-1, with 11 bases identical to TRBD1. Germline CDR1 is SQVTM and CDR2 is ANQGSEA. The V gene end was trimmed by 6 bases and the J gene end by 2 bases; junction bases not matched to a gene: 8. This CDR3 spans 15 amino acids. For the CDR3, the DNA is TGCAGCGTCGGGACAGGGGGGAGGAAAAACACTGAAGCTTTCTTT. Protein product: CSVGTGGRKNTEAFF.

The chain uses TRBV7-9 and TRBJ2-7; D possibly corresponds to TRBD2 (6 bases). The CDR3 has 14 amino acids. V was pared by 6 bases and J by 1 base, with 13 bases between. CDR1 SEHNR and CDR2 FQNEAQ come from the germline V gene (reference sequence). The CDR3 region is CASRRGGESYEQYF. CDR3 in DNA: TGTGCCAGCAGACGGGGCGGGGAATCCTACGAGCAGTACTTC.

This clone has a handful of counts. The chain combines TRBV25-1 with TRBJ1-2, with 7 positions matching TRBD1. The CDR3 is 13 residues long. J lost 8 bases, V lost 5 bases, and 8 bases had no gene match. Germline V gene lookup returns CDR1 MGHDK and CDR2 SYGVNS. The CDR3 nucleotides read TGTGCCAGCAGTCCTACAGGGGCCCTCGGCTACACCTTC. Its protein is CASSPTGALGYTF.

The V call is TRBV2, the J call TRBJ1-1; 8 bases align to TRBD1. CDR3 size: 14 residues. Germline V gives CDR1 SNHLY, CDR2 FYNNEI. The V gene end was trimmed by 6 bases and the J gene end by 3 bases; junction bases not matched to a gene: 6. CDR3 bases: TGTGCCAGCAGCCTTGGACAGGGTGACACTGAAGCTTTCTTT. It is translated as CASSLGQGDTEAFF.

The V and J genes are TRBV5-1 and TRBJ2-1; D might be TRBD1 (6 bases). The CDR3 spans 17 residues. The V end lost 3 bases, the J end lost 3 bases, and 19 bases lay between the germline ends. Germline V CDR1 and CDR2: SGHRS, YFSETQ. CDR3: CASSWTTGNDGYNEQFF. CDR3 sequence (DNA): TGCGCCAGCAGCTGGACAACAGGGAATGATGGCTACAATGAGCAGTTCTTC.

The rearrangement links TRBV29-1 to TRBJ2-3; perhaps TRBD2 as D (5 bases). CDR1 and CDR2 (germline): SQVTM, ANQGSEA. The CDR3 loop spans 13 amino acids. V was pared by 4 bases and J by 4 bases, with 12 bases between. The CDR3: CSVVPGGSDTQYF. As DNA, the CDR3 is TGCAGCGTTGTTCCCGGAGGTTCAGATACGCAGTATTTT.

The rearrangement uses TRBV27 and TRBJ1-6; 8 positions agree with TRBD1. Germline CDR1 and CDR2: MNHEY and SMNVEV (reference sequence). The CDR3 consists of 16 residues. The junction had 4 bases not matched to a gene; V was cut back by 5 bases and J by 1 base. The DNA of the CDR3 is TGTGCCAGCAGTGGGCAGGGGGCTTCCTATAATTCACCCCTCCACTTT. Amino acids: CASSGQGASYNSPLHF.

This clone showed up just once. CDR3 residues: CSVAEDSSGNTIYF. For the CDR3, the DNA is TGCAGCGTCGCGGAGGACAGCTCTGGAAACACCATATATTTT. The gene calls are TRBV29-1 and TRBJ1-3; D possibly corresponds to TRBD1 (6 bases). CDR3 size: 14 residues. The ends were cut back, 6 bases at V and 0 bases at J, with 12 bases in the middle. Germline V gene data show CDR1 as SQVTM and CDR2 as ANQGSEA.

The chain links TRBV7-3 to TRBJ1-2; 10 bases align to TRBD1. This CDR3 is built from 16 residues. From germline, CDR1 is SGHTA and CDR2 FQGTGA. V shed 9 bases and J 4 bases; nucleotides not matched to a gene: 14. The CDR3 coding sequence is TGTGCCAGTGGCCTCCTCCCGGGACAGGGGACCTATGGCTACACCTTC. Its translation is CASGLLPGQGTYGYTF.

With regard to this clone: Other DNA sequences within the sample encode an identical CDR3. The chain uses TRBV7-3 and TRBJ1-1, with D possibly TRBD1 on 6 matching bases. The V end lost 4 bases, the J end lost 3 bases, and 9 bases lay between the germline ends. Germline V gene lookup returns CDR1 SGHTA and CDR2 FQGTGA. The CDR3 sequence is 13 residues long. DNA for the CDR3: TGTGCCAGCAGCTCCAGGGGTGACACTGAAGCTTTCTTT. It translates to CASSSRGDTEAFF.

The chain carries TRBV11-3 and TRBJ1-3; possible D gene TRBD1, 5 bases. V lost 1 base and J lost 1, with 8 bases in between. The CDR3 consists of 15 residues. Germline CDR1 is SGHNT and CDR2 is YENEEA. CDR3 sequence reads: CASSLGGESGNTIYF. CDR3 sequence (DNA): TGTGCCAGCAGCTTAGGGGGCGAGTCTGGAAACACCATATATTTT.